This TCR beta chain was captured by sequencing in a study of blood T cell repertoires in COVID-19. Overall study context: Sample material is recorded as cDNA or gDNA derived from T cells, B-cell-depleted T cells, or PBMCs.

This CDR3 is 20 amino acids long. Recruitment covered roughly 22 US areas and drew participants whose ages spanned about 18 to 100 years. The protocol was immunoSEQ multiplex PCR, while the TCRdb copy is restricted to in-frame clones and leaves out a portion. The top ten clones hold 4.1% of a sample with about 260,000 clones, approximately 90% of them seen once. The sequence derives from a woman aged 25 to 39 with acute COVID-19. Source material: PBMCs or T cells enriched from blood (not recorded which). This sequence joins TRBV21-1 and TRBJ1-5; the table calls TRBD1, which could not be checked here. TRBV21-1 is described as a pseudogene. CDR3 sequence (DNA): TGTTCCAGCAGCAAAGCGCCGAGAGGGGACAGGGGTCTGAGTAATCAGCCCCAGCATTTT. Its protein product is CSSSKAPRGDRGLSNQPQHF.